The 26 T cell receptor beta chains below all came from one sample that was sequenced in a study of blood T cell repertoires in COVID-19. Here immunoSEQ multiplex PCR was the method, and the copy in TCRdb shows in-frame clones only, minus some. Here the sample spans hundreds of thousands of clones, 80% to 90% being singletons. Sequenced input: PBMCs or T cells enriched from blood (not recorded which). Receptor source: a man aged 30 to 39 who had recovered from COVID-19.

Comment on this clone: Other nucleotide sequences in the sample specify the same CDR3. The gene calls are TRBV12-3 or TRBV12-4 and TRBJ1-1; D is undetermined. This CDR3 is 12 amino acids long. The V gene lost 3 bases and the J gene lost 3 bases, with 5 bases spanning the gap. The CDR3 is CASSFRDTEAFF. The CDR3 region has the DNA TGTGCCAGCAGTTTCCGGGACACTGAAGCTTTCTTT.

V gene TRBV4-1 combines with J gene TRBJ1-3; D is unclear. Germline assignment: CDR1 MGHRA and CDR2 YSYEKL. This CDR3 has 13 amino acids. Trimming removed 0 bases from V and 4 bases from J, with 4 bases in between. The CDR3 spells CASSQDRGNTIYF. CDR3 nucleotides: TGCGCCAGCAGCCAAGACCGGGGAAACACCATATATTTT.

The count of this clone is one. This chain connects TRBV10-3 to TRBJ2-1; 7 bases map to TRBD1. V shed 10 bases, J shed 0 bases, and the junction held 9 bases outside the gene matches. Germline assignment: CDR1 ENHRY and CDR2 SYGVKD. CDR3 length: 15 amino acids. DNA of the CDR3: TGTGCCACGGGTACAGGGGAAAGCTCCTACAATGAGCAGTTCTTC. Translating gives CATGTGESSYNEQFF.

V usage is TRBV10-1 and J usage is TRBJ1-2; TRBD1 might be the D (5 bases). The germline V gene has CDR1 WNHNN and CDR2 SYGVQD (reference sequence). The CDR3 contains 12 residues. Trimming took 0 bases from V and 13 from J, leaving 12 bases between them. Here the CDR3 reads CASSESGGTPTF. As DNA, the CDR3 is TGCGCCAGCAGTGAGTCCGGCGGGACCCCCACCTTC.

This clone is a singleton in its sample. V gene TRBV28 combines with J gene TRBJ2-7, with 12 bases matching TRBD1. The length of the CDR3 is 14 residues. The germline V gene encodes CDR1 MDHEN and CDR2 SYDVKM. The V and J ends lost 6 bases and 4 bases, in that order; junction bases with no gene match: 4. The DNA for the CDR3 is TGTGCCAGCAGGAAGGGACAGGGGGCTTACGAGCAGTACTTC. Amino acids: CASRKGQGAYEQYF. Full variable domain (remainder filled in from reference TRBV28 and TRBJ2-7): DVKVTQSSRYLVKRTGEKVFLECVQDMDHENMFWYRQDPGLGLRLIYFSYDVKMKEKGDIPEGYSVSREKKERFSLILESASTNQTSMYLCASRKGQGAYEQYFGPGTRLTVT.

The chain employs TRBV5-1 and TRBJ1-1, with TRBD1 identical over 7 bases. The CDR3 runs 13 residues. Germline loops: CDR1 SGHRS, CDR2 YFSETQ. V shed 7 bases, J shed 8 bases, and the junction held 11 bases outside the gene matches. DNA for the CDR3: TGCGCCAGCGGATCGGGACAGCGAGAAGAAGCTTTCTTT. It codes for CASGSGQREEAFF.

In its sample, this clone was seen once. This chain links TRBV18 with TRBJ1-6, with 8 bases that match TRBD1. Germline CDR1 and CDR2: KGHSH and LQKENI. The J segment lost 12 bases and the V segment lost 0 bases, leaving 7 bases of the junction unmatched. This CDR3 is built from 15 residues. CDR3 amino acids: CASSPPSRGLVPLHF. Here the CDR3 DNA reads TGTGCCAGCTCACCACCGTCCAGGGGGCTTGTACCCCTCCACTTT. Looking up the rest from reference TRBV18 and TRBJ1-6 gives the full variable domain: NAGVMQNPRHLVRRRGQEARLRCSPMKGHSHVYWYRQLPEEGLKFMVYLQKENIIDESGMPKERFSAEFPKEGPSILRIQQVVRGDSAAYFCASSPPSRGLVPLHFGNGTRLTVT.

This clone was observed a single time. The V gene is TRBV19, the J gene TRBJ2-7; 11 nucleotides match TRBD2. This CDR3 is built from 15 residues. Germline trimming cut 3 bases from V and 2 bases from J; bases unmatched to any gene: 3. In germline, CDR1 is LNHDA, CDR2 SQIVND (reference sequence). Here the CDR3 reads CASSILAGGPYEQYF. For the CDR3, the DNA is TGTGCCAGTAGTATCCTAGCGGGAGGACCCTACGAGCAGTACTTC.

The chain has TRBV6-1 and TRBJ2-7; weak D call: TRBD1 (6 bases). Trimming stripped 2 bases from V and 3 bases from J, with 14 bases between. CDR1 MNHNS and CDR2 SASEGT come from the germline V gene. The CDR3 extends over 15 amino acids. The CDR3 loop is CASSESPGQFYEQYF. The CDR3 bases are TGTGCCAGCAGTGAAAGCCCCGGACAGTTCTACGAGCAGTACTTC.

The genes are TRBV19 and TRBJ2-5; D is possibly TRBD1 (5 bases). This CDR3 is built from 15 residues. Germline-derived CDR1 and CDR2 are LNHDA and SQIVND (reference sequence). Trimming took 6 bases from V and 4 from J, leaving 18 bases between them. The CDR3: CASSKGSIRLETQYF. As DNA, the CDR3 is TGTGCCAGTAGCAAGGGGTCAATTCGGCTAGAGACCCAGTACTTC. Full variable domain (remainder filled in from reference TRBV19 and TRBJ2-5): DGGITQSPKYLFRKEGQNVTLSCEQNLNHDAMYWYRQDPGQGLRLIYYSQIVNDFQKGDIAEGYSVSREKKESFPLTVTSAQKNPTAFYLCASSKGSIRLETQYFGPGTRLLVL.

The chain employs TRBV28 and TRBJ1-6, with no clear D. This CDR3 region has 15 residues. The V end lost 6 bases, the J end lost 0 bases, and 9 bases lay between the germline ends. Germline values: CDR1 MDHEN, CDR2 SYDVKM. The CDR3, as DNA: TGTGCCAGCAGAAGACATAGCTCCTATAATTCACCCCTCCACTTT. Translating it yields CASRRHSSYNSPLHF. Supplemented by reference TRBV28 and TRBJ1-6, the full variable domain reads DVKVTQSSRYLVKRTGEKVFLECVQDMDHENMFWYRQDPGLGLRLIYFSYDVKMKEKGDIPEGYSVSREKKERFSLILESASTNQTSMYLCASRRHSSYNSPLHFGNGTRLTVT.

This clone appeared once. The chain uses TRBV3-1 (or the pseudogene TRBV3-2) and TRBJ1-5; TRBD1 matches 7 bases. The CDR3 length is 15 residues. Germline CDR1 LGHDT, CDR2 YNNKEL (reference sequence). J lost 2 bases, V lost 4 bases, and 5 bases had no gene match. The CDR3 DNA reads TGTGCCAGCAGCCCACAGGGGCTTCGCAATCAGCCCCAGCATTTT. Its protein product is CASSPQGLRNQPQHF.

The V and J genes are TRBV19 and TRBJ2-2, with unresolved D. Germline V gene sequence: CDR1 LNHDA, CDR2 SQIVND (reference sequence). The CDR3 consists of 15 residues. V gave up 6 bases and J gave up 1 base, with 12 bases separating them. The CDR3 reads CASSPLVGNTGELFF. In DNA form, the CDR3 reads TGTGCCAGTAGCCCCTTGGTCGGGAACACCGGGGAGCTGTTTTTT.

V gene TRBV5-5 combines with J gene TRBJ2-1; TRBD2 matches 7 bases. V lost 6 bases, J lost 7 bases, and 10 bases stayed unmatched. This CDR3 contains 14 residues. Germline CDR1 is SGHKS and CDR2 is YYEKEE (reference sequence). In DNA, the CDR3 is TGTGCCAGCATCGATCTAGCGGTTAGTAATGAGCAGTTCTTC. Its translation: CASIDLAVSNEQFF.

This sequence joins TRBV11-2 and TRBJ1-2; no firm D call. The V gene's germline CDR1 is SGHAT and CDR2 FQNNGV. The CDR3 loop spans 15 amino acids. Trimming removed 1 base at V and 5 bases at J, with 14 bases between. In nucleotides, the CDR3 is TGTGCCAGCAGCTTAGTGTCTCCCTTGCGGTATGGCTACACCTTC. Translating gives CASSLVSPLRYGYTF.

CDR3 bases: TGTGCCAGCAGCTCGGACATATACGAGCAGTACTTC. It codes for CASSSDIYEQYF. V gene TRBV7-8 combines with J gene TRBJ2-7; a possible D gene is TRBD1 (5 bases). V lost 4 bases, J lost 4 bases, and 8 bases lay in between. The CDR3 has 12 amino acids. Per the germline V gene, CDR1 is SGHVS and CDR2 is FQNEAQ.

The table lists this clone with a few counts. The rearrangement links TRBV30 to TRBJ1-4; maybe TRBD1 (5 bases). In germline, CDR1 is GTSNPN, CDR2 SVGIG (reference sequence). Trimming left V 3 bases short and J 6 bases short, with 23 bases between. This CDR3 is built from 17 residues. The CDR3 DNA follows: TGTGCCTGGAGCCGACGCTCCCGGGGCCTAGCGGATGAAAAACTGTTTTTT. It specifies CAWSRRSRGLADEKLFF.

The chain couples TRBV18 to TRBJ1-1; 12 bases align to TRBD1. The CDR3 has 15 amino acids. Trimming took 7 bases from V and 5 from J; bases not matched to a gene: 8. Germline V gives CDR1 KGHSH, CDR2 LQKENI. The CDR3 nucleotides read TGTGCCAGCTTTACCGGGACAGGGGGCCAGACTGAAGCTTTCTTT. Amino acid sequence: CASFTGTGGQTEAFF.

The chain combines TRBV28 with TRBJ2-1; a possible D gene is TRBD2 (6 bases). V was cut by 6 bases and J by 1 base, with 13 bases left in between. The CDR3 extends over 15 amino acids. Germline V gives CDR1 MDHEN, CDR2 SYDVKM. The CDR3 loop is CASRQPGGSYNEQFF. CDR3 DNA sequence: TGTGCCAGCAGACAGCCAGGAGGGTCCTACAATGAGCAGTTCTTC.

The V and J genes are TRBV18 and TRBJ1-1; D is ambiguous. Trimming removed 3 bases from V and 1 base from J, with 12 bases in between. The CDR3 runs 15 residues. From germline, CDR1 is KGHSH and CDR2 LQKENI. CDR3 sequence (DNA): TGTGCCAGCTCACCTAGTCAAATTACGAACACTGAAGCTTTCTTT. Protein: CASSPSQITNTEAFF. The full variable domain, in which reference TRBV18 and TRBJ1-1 provide the parts outside the CDR3, is NAGVMQNPRHLVRRRGQEARLRCSPMKGHSHVYWYRQLPEEGLKFMVYLQKENIIDESGMPKERFSAEFPKEGPSILRIQQVVRGDSAAYFCASSPSQITNTEAFFGQGTRLTVV.

The rearrangement links TRBV5-4 to TRBJ2-2; TRBD1 agrees at 7 bases. V lost 2 bases and J lost 0; bases outside the gene matches: 4. Looked up from germline, CDR1 is SGHNT and CDR2 is YYREEE (reference sequence). There are 16 residues in the CDR3. The CDR3 nucleotides read TGTGCCAGCAGCTTTAACAGGGGCGCGAACACCGGGGAGCTGTTTTTT. It codes for CASSFNRGANTGELFF.

The chain uses TRBV3-1 (or the pseudogene TRBV3-2) and TRBJ1-2, with D possibly matching TRBD1 (5 bases). The CDR3 contains 16 residues. V lost 3 bases, J lost 5 bases, and 19 bases lay in between. Germline loops: CDR1 LGHDT, CDR2 YNNKEL (reference sequence). The CDR3 coding sequence is TGTGCCAGCAGCCAGATGGGACGGGGAGGTTTTTATGGCTACACCTTC. Its translation is CASSQMGRGGFYGYTF.

This rearrangement joins TRBV5-4 to TRBJ2-2; D ambiguous. V was trimmed by 4 bases and J by 7 bases, leaving 8 bases between them. Germline V gives CDR1 SGHNT, CDR2 YYREEE (reference sequence). This CDR3 region has 12 residues. The CDR3 bases are TGTGCCAGCAGCCTACCGAGCGGGGAGCTGTTTTTT. This codes for CASSLPSGELFF. Full variable domain (missing parts from reference TRBV5-4 and TRBJ2-2): ETGVTQSPTHLIKTRGQQVTLRCSSQSGHNTVSWYQQALGQGPQFIFQYYREEENGRGNFPPRFSGLQFPNYSSELNVNALELDDSALYLCASSLPSGELFFGEGSRLTVL.

Here the CDR3 DNA reads TGCGCCAGCGCAAGTGGCGGGGCCCATATGAACACTGAAGCTTTCTTT. This codes for CASASGGAHMNTEAFF. This chain joins TRBV5-1 and TRBJ1-1; tentative D call: TRBD1 (5 bases). This CDR3 is 16 amino acids long. Trimming pared 7 bases from V and 0 bases from J, leaving 19 bases between. CDR1 is SGHRS, CDR2 YFSETQ, per germline.

V gene TRBV5-1 combines with J gene TRBJ2-7, with a tentative D call TRBD1 (6 bases). Germline V gene lookup returns CDR1 SGHRS and CDR2 YFSETQ. With 4 bases removed from V and 2 bases from J, the gap between germline ends came to 16 bases. The CDR3 consists of 15 residues. CDR3 loop: CASSTPGHNAYEQYF. The CDR3 region has the DNA TGCGCCAGCAGCACACCGGGACACAACGCCTACGAGCAGTACTTC.

This clone showed up just once. V usage is TRBV19 and J usage is TRBJ2-7, with D tentatively TRBD2 (5 bases). Germline CDR1 is LNHDA and CDR2 is SQIVND (reference sequence). Trimming took off 7 bases at V and 0 bases at J, with 16 bases between the two ends. The CDR3 consists of 15 residues. CDR3 coding DNA: TGTGCCAGTATGGCTGGACTGGGCCTCTCCTACGAGCAGTACTTC. Protein sequence: CASMAGLGLSYEQYF.